This TCR beta chain comes out of a study of a mutant IDH1 vaccine in newly diagnosed glioma. Whole-study context: Patients arrived already treated with radiotherapy, temozolomide, or both, most having had both.

Clones were read by immunoSEQ multiplex PCR, and TCRdb kept only the in-frame ones, dropping some. The sample records tens of thousands of clones, approximately 80% being singletons. To note about this clone: Its antigen is currently unknown. The junction differs from germline at one of its ends, possibly a read error.

Germline CDR1 SQVTM, CDR2 ANQGSEA. The length of the CDR3 is 10 residues. Time point indicated: week 5, during vaccination. One vaccine dose held 300 ug of mutant IDH1 20-mer peptide and came with topical imiquimod. This clonotype was obtained from a man aged 35 to 55 with glioma. The genes are TRBV29-1 and TRBJ1-1; D is uncertain. The material sequenced was PBMCs, taken from a glioma patient whose treatment included an IDH1 peptide vaccine. The CDR3 sequence is CSVEPPRGIF. As DNA, the CDR3 is TGCAGCGTTGAACCCCCACGAGGTATCTTT.